Below, 32 T cell receptor beta chains from the same sample are listed, as sequenced in a study of blood T cell repertoires in COVID-19. TCRdb's copy holds only in-frame clones and misses some; the assay was immunoSEQ multiplex PCR. This table holds 230,000 or so clones, about 80% found once. The sample consisted of peripheral blood. These TCRs come from a man aged 45 to 65 with active or convalescent COVID-19.

This chain uses TRBV18 with TRBJ1-1; 7 nucleotides match TRBD1. Trimming removed 3 bases from V and 6 bases from J; junction bases left unmatched: 10. CDR3 length equals 15 residues. Per germline, CDR1 KGHSH and CDR2 LQKENI. The CDR3 nucleotides are TGTGCCAGCTCACCGGGACAGAGCTCTCCAGCTGAAGCTTTCTTT. Its protein product is CASSPGQSSPAEAFF.

The gene calls are TRBV28 and TRBJ1-1, with D possibly matching TRBD1 (6 bases). The germline V gene encodes CDR1 MDHEN and CDR2 SYDVKM. The V and J ends lost 8 bases and 4 bases respectively, with 14 bases between them. CDR3 length: 13 residues. The CDR3 is CASDLTGSTEAFF. The CDR3 DNA reads TGTGCCAGCGACTTAACAGGGAGCACTGAAGCTTTCTTT.

The V call is TRBV4-2, the J call TRBJ2-1; weak D call: TRBD2 (5 bases). CDR3 length: 17 residues. Deletions cut 0 bases from V and 1 base from J, with 13 bases between. The germline CDR1 and CDR2 sequences are LGHNA and YNFKEQ. CDR3 sequence: CASSQDDEGFSYNEQFF. CDR3 nucleotides: TGTGCCAGCAGCCAAGATGACGAGGGATTTTCCTACAATGAGCAGTTCTTC.

The chain recombines TRBV13 with TRBJ2-7; a weak D match, TRBD1 (5 bases). V was shortened by 6 bases and J by 0 bases, with 9 bases between the two germline ends. The CDR3 covers 13 residues. Looked up from germline, CDR1 is PRHDT and CDR2 is FYEKMQ (reference sequence). This CDR3 is CASRQAVSYEQYF. As DNA, the CDR3 is TGTGCCAGCAGACAGGCGGTCTCCTACGAGCAGTACTTC.

The chain carries TRBV27 and TRBJ1-3; 7 bases are a match to TRBD1. The CDR3 spans 14 residues. V trimming: 6 bases; J trimming: 4 bases; junction bases outside the gene matches: 6. CDR1 MNHEY and CDR2 SMNVEV come from the germline V gene (reference sequence). DNA of the CDR3: TGTGCCAGCAGACCGACAGGGCTAGGAAACACCATATATTTT. Amino acid sequence: CASRPTGLGNTIYF.

CDR3 nucleotides: TGTGCCAGCAGCTTGATGGGAGTGGGAAACACCATATATTTT. It yields the protein CASSLMGVGNTIYF. The V call is TRBV5-6, the J call TRBJ1-3; D is unclear. Trimming left V 1 base short and J 4 bases short, with 9 bases between. The germline CDR1 and CDR2 sequences are SGHDT and YYEEEE. The CDR3 extends over 14 amino acids.

This clone has more than one count but fewer than ten. The chain employs TRBV29-1 and TRBJ1-2; TRBD1 aligns across 12 bases. The J segment lost 4 bases and the V segment lost 1 base, leaving 4 bases of the junction unmatched. The length of the CDR3 is 15 residues. Germline CDR1 and CDR2: SQVTM and ANQGSEA. The CDR3 reads CSVEGDRGQGYGYTF. CDR3 bases: TGCAGCGTTGAAGGGGACAGGGGGCAAGGCTATGGCTACACCTTC.

The J gene is TRBJ2-1, the V gene TRBV18; 9 bases align to TRBD1. With V trimmed by 3 bases and J by 4 bases, 7 bases remained unmatched. The length of the CDR3 is 16 residues. Germline CDR1 reads KGHSH; CDR2 reads LQKENI. The CDR3 region is CASSPATGGSYNEQFF. In DNA form, the CDR3 reads TGTGCCAGCTCACCCGCGACAGGGGGGAGTTACAATGAGCAGTTCTTC.

V is TRBV10-3 and J is TRBJ1-1, with TRBD1 matching 7 bases. Unmatched junction bases numbered 7, after V lost 6 bases and J lost 3 bases. CDR3 length: 14 residues. Germline CDR1 is ENHRY and CDR2 is SYGVKD. In nucleotides, the CDR3 is TGTGCCATCAGGTCAAGGGGGCGGGACACTGAAGCTTTCTTT. Translated, it gives CAIRSRGRDTEAFF.

This clone was observed a few times. J is TRBJ2-1 and V is TRBV10-1, with TRBD2 identical over 13 bases. The CDR3 loop spans 17 amino acids. J gave up 1 base and V 10 bases, and 10 bases lay outside the gene matches. Looked up from germline, CDR1 is WNHNN and CDR2 is SYGVQD (reference sequence). CDR3 sequence: CATEGLAGEGSYNEQFF. The CDR3 nucleotides are TGCGCCACCGAAGGACTAGCGGGGGAAGGTTCCTACAATGAGCAGTTCTTC.

The J gene is TRBJ1-2, the V gene TRBV6-5, with 8 bases matching TRBD1. The CDR3 consists of 14 residues. V lost 2 bases to trimming and J lost 6 bases; unmatched junction nucleotides: 5. Germline CDR1 and CDR2: MNHEY and SVGAGI. The CDR3 spells CASSYLRGLDGYTF. In nucleotides, the CDR3 is TGTGCCAGCAGTTACCTCAGGGGGCTCGATGGCTACACCTTC.

The chain combines TRBV28 with TRBJ1-2; D is unclear. With 10 bases removed from V and 2 bases from J, the gap between germline ends came to 8 bases. Germline V CDR1 and CDR2: MDHEN, SYDVKM. This CDR3 has 11 residues. CDR3 in DNA: TGTGCCACCTCAGGCAACTATGGCTACACCTTC. It specifies CATSGNYGYTF.

With regard to this clone: This specimen includes other DNA sequences encoding the same CDR3. V and J are TRBV18 and TRBJ1-1; TRBD1 is a possible D gene (5 bases). The CDR3 totals 13 residues. V lost 6 bases to trimming and J lost 2 bases, with 10 bases between them. Germline V gene data show CDR1 as KGHSH and CDR2 as LQKENI. The chain's CDR3 is CASSPGQNTEAFF. The DNA for the CDR3 is TGTGCCAGCTCCCCAGGACAAAACACTGAAGCTTTCTTT.

The CDR3 sequence: CASRGGQGISGYTF. CDR3 sequence (DNA): TGTGCCAGCAGGGGGGGACAGGGTATCTCTGGCTACACCTTC. The J gene is TRBJ1-2, the V gene TRBV28; TRBD1 matches 9 bases. The CDR3 contains 14 residues. Germline assignment: CDR1 MDHEN and CDR2 SYDVKM. V shed 6 bases, J shed 7 bases, and the junction held 9 bases outside the gene matches.

CDR3 protein: CASSRGGQPQHF. The CDR3, as DNA: TGTGCCAGCAGTAGGGGAGGTCAGCCCCAGCATTTT. This chain links TRBV12-3 or TRBV12-4 with TRBJ1-5, with D perhaps matching TRBD1 (5 bases). The CDR3 length is 12 residues. V shed 5 bases and J shed 6 bases, with 8 bases lying between them.

The table lists this clone with a count of one. This chain uses TRBV30 with TRBJ2-2; 7 bases line up with TRBD2. Germline loops: CDR1 GTSNPN, CDR2 SVGIG (reference sequence). The length of the CDR3 is 16 residues. V lost 3 bases and J lost 6; bases outside the gene matches: 13. The CDR3 sequence: CAWRSREGRAAGELFF. Here the CDR3 DNA reads TGTGCCTGGAGATCAAGGGAGGGCAGGGCGGCCGGGGAGCTGTTTTTT.

V is TRBV7-8 and J is TRBJ2-4; D might be TRBD2 (5 bases). The CDR3 totals 14 residues. V lost 1 base, J lost 8 bases, and 12 bases lay in between. In germline, CDR1 is SGHVS, CDR2 FQNEAQ. CDR3 loop: CASSLGGLEDIQYF. CDR3 sequence (DNA): TGTGCCAGCAGCTTAGGAGGGCTGGAAGACATTCAGTACTTC.

The gene calls are TRBV30 and TRBJ2-7; 7 positions agree with TRBD1. The V gene's germline CDR1 is GTSNPN and CDR2 SVGIG (reference sequence). This CDR3 comprises 14 residues. After removal of 5 bases from V and 4 bases from J, the junction contained 11 bases not matched to a gene. CDR3 nucleotide sequence: TGTGCCTGGCGCCGGGCAGGGGGAAGATACGAGCAGTACTTC. Protein sequence: CAWRRAGGRYEQYF.

V and J are TRBV19 and TRBJ2-6; D may be TRBD1 (6 bases). The germline CDR1 and CDR2 sequences are LNHDA and SQIVND (reference sequence). This CDR3 spans 16 amino acids. Between the trimmed V and J ends, which lost 7 bases and 0 bases, there was a span of 13 bases. The CDR3 DNA reads as TGTGCCAGTACTCAGGGGCGCTTCTCTGGGGCCAACGTCCTGACTTTC. Amino acid sequence: CASTQGRFSGANVLTF.

J is TRBJ2-2 and V is TRBV4-3; tentatively, D is TRBD1 (8 bases). With 5 bases removed from V and 6 bases from J, the gap between germline ends came to 16 bases. Germline CDR1 and CDR2: LGHNA and YSLEER. The CDR3 runs to 15 residues. The CDR3 DNA is TGCGCCAGCAGCTTAAACAGGGGGAGGGCCGGGGAGCTGTTTTTT. Its protein product is CASSLNRGRAGELFF.

This chain connects TRBV20-1 to TRBJ1-5; 7 bases match TRBD1. CDR1 and CDR2 (germline): DFQATT, SNEGSKA (reference sequence). The V segment lost 3 bases and the J segment 5 bases; nucleotides outside the gene matches: 7. The CDR3 has 14 amino acids. The CDR3 reads CSASHRGPHQPQHF. The DNA for the CDR3 is TGCAGTGCTAGTCATAGGGGGCCCCATCAGCCCCAGCATTTT.

V is TRBV30 and J is TRBJ1-2; perhaps TRBD1 as D (5 bases). Germline CDR1 is GTSNPN and CDR2 is SVGIG (reference sequence). The V gene lost 0 bases and the J gene lost 4 bases, with 15 bases spanning the gap. This CDR3 contains 15 residues. The CDR3 loop is CAWSVTREGLYGYTF. The CDR3 DNA reads TGTGCCTGGAGTGTTACCAGGGAAGGCCTCTATGGCTACACCTTC.

The J gene is TRBJ1-2, the V gene TRBV6-5; unclear D gene. The CDR3 is 13 amino acids. V was clipped by 5 bases and J by 8 bases, with 15 bases between them. The germline V gene has CDR1 MNHEY and CDR2 SVGAGI. CDR3 coding DNA: TGTGCCAGCAGTCCAGGAGGTTGGAGAGGCTACACCTTC. Its translation is CASSPGGWRGYTF.

The chain has TRBV5-4 and TRBJ1-1; D perhaps matches TRBD1 (6 bases). From germline, CDR1 is SGHNT and CDR2 YYREEE (reference sequence). The V end was cut by 4 bases, the J end by 6 bases, with 13 bases between. This CDR3 spans 13 amino acids. This CDR3 is CASSVSGVAEAFF. The CDR3 DNA reads as TGTGCCAGCAGCGTATCAGGGGTCGCTGAAGCTTTCTTT. The full variable domain, completed using reference TRBV5-4 and TRBJ1-1, is ETGVTQSPTHLIKTRGQQVTLRCSSQSGHNTVSWYQQALGQGPQFIFQYYREEENGRGNFPPRFSGLQFPNYSSELNVNALELDDSALYLCASSVSGVAEAFFGQGTRLTVV.

Only a few counts were recorded for this clone. This chain connects TRBV19 to TRBJ1-2; D gene unclear. Germline CDR1 reads LNHDA; CDR2 reads SQIVND (reference sequence). CDR3 size: 15 residues. Trimming cost V 7 bases and J 4 bases, with 19 bases left between them. The CDR3 coding sequence is TGTGCCAGTACCAATAATGACCGGCGCGGCTATGGCTACACCTTC. Translation gives CASTNNDRRGYGYTF.

V usage is TRBV7-2 and J usage is TRBJ1-4; D is possibly TRBD1 (5 bases). Trimming cost V 5 bases and J 5 bases, with 21 bases left between them. The CDR3 runs 17 residues. In germline, CDR1 is SGHTA, CDR2 FQGNSA. DNA of the CDR3: TGTGCCAGCAGCCCCGAGACGGCAGGGAACAGGAATGAAAAACTGTTTTTT. This codes for CASSPETAGNRNEKLFF.

The rearrangement links TRBV12-3 or TRBV12-4 to TRBJ1-5; D not certain. The CDR3 totals 13 residues. V was shortened by 6 bases and J by 7 bases, with 13 bases between the two germline ends. The CDR3 loop reads CASSPEQWQPQHF. In nucleotides, the CDR3 is TGTGCCAGCAGCCCCGAACAGTGGCAGCCCCAGCATTTT.

This clone was found a few times. V gene TRBV19 combines with J gene TRBJ2-7; D may be TRBD1 (6 bases). The CDR3 runs to 15 residues. V dropped 4 bases and J dropped 1 base, with 14 bases sitting between them. CDR1 LNHDA and CDR2 SQIVND come from the germline V gene (reference sequence). The DNA for the CDR3 is TGTGCCAGTAGTAATCCCGGTGGACAGTCCTACGAGCAGTACTTC. This gives the protein CASSNPGGQSYEQYF.

This chain links TRBV2 with TRBJ2-3, with D perhaps matching TRBD2 (7 bases). With 6 bases removed from V and 0 bases from J, the gap between germline ends came to 13 bases. CDR1 is SNHLY and CDR2 is FYNNEI in the germline V gene. The CDR3 extends over 15 amino acids. This CDR3 is CASSPQGGSTDTQYF. The CDR3 DNA is TGTGCCAGCAGCCCACAGGGAGGGAGCACAGATACGCAGTATTTT.

This clone was detected a few times. V and J are TRBV2 and TRBJ2-6, with 11 bases fitting TRBD1. J lost 1 base, V lost 6 bases, and 8 bases had no gene match. The CDR3 runs 18 residues. Germline V gene sequence: CDR1 SNHLY, CDR2 FYNNEI. The CDR3 loop is CASRRDRGTGSGANVLTF. The CDR3 nucleotides are TGTGCCAGCAGGAGGGACAGGGGGACCGGGTCTGGGGCCAACGTCCTGACTTTC.

The chain recombines TRBV27 with TRBJ2-3, with D possibly being TRBD1 (5 bases). The CDR3 is 15 residues long. Germline V gene lookup returns CDR1 MNHEY and CDR2 SMNVEV (reference sequence). Trimming shortened V by 1 base and J by 4 bases, and 12 bases separated the two germline ends. CDR3 in DNA: TGTGCCAGCAGTTTATGGGCAGGGCTCCCAGATACGCAGTATTTT. Translated: CASSLWAGLPDTQYF.

Turning to this clone: Other DNA sequences in this sample translate to the same CDR3. This chain uses TRBV2 with TRBJ1-3, with D uncertain. The CDR3 spans 14 residues. Trimming took 1 base from V and 3 from J, leaving 7 bases between them. Germline V gene sequence: CDR1 SNHLY, CDR2 FYNNEI. CDR3 sequence reads: CASSEGTVGNTIYF. CDR3 nucleotides: TGTGCCAGCAGTGAAGGCACAGTTGGAAACACCATATATTTT.